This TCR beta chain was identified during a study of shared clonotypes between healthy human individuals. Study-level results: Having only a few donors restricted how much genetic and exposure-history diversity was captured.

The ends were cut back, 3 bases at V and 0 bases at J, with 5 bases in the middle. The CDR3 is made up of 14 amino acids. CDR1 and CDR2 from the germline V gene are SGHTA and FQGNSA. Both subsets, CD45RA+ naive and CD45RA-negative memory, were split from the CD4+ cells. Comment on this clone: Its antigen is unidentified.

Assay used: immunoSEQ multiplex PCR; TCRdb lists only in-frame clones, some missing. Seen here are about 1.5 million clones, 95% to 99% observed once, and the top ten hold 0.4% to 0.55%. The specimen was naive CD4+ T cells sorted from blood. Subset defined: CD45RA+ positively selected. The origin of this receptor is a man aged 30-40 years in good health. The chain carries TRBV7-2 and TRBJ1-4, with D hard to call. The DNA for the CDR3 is TGTGCCAGCAGCTTGTGGGCAACTAATGAAAAACTGTTTTTT. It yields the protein CASSLWATNEKLFF. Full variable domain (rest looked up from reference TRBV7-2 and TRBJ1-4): GAGVSQSPSNKVTEKGKDVELRCDPISGHTALYWYRQSLGQGLEFLIYFQGNSAPDKSGLPSDRFSAERTGGSVSTLTIQRTQQEDSAVYLCASSLWATNEKLFFGSGTQLSVL.